This TCR beta chain stems from a study of regulatory T cells in long-lasting Graves disease. The time point is: newly diagnosed GD, antithyroid drugs for less than 3 months. PBMCs were the source of the RNA used for TCR sequencing. This clonotype was recorded at least ten times. Its antigen is as yet unknown. Assembly of TCR beta libraries relied on iRepertoire HTBI primers together with Arm-PCR of CDR3 regions. TCRdb processed the multiplex PCR reads anew with MiXCR; each CDR3 protein has one entry. This table has about 540,000 distinct CDR3 sequences, roughly 14% appearing once. Regarding the study as a whole: A limited number of samples was an acknowledged limitation.

The CDR3 has 16 residues. The V gene's germline CDR1 is SGHRS and CDR2 YFSETQ. J was trimmed by 1 base and V by 6 bases; bases with no gene match: 13. These sequences were also reported in another study, on T cells in Graves' hyperthyroidism and ophthalmopathy.

The chain recombines TRBV5-1 with TRBJ2-7; 7 bases agree with TRBD1. The sequence was obtained from a man aged 25 to 40 with Graves disease. The specimen was peripheral blood mononuclear cells (PBMCs), collected at new diagnosis, from a patient treated with antithyroid drugs. In nucleotides, the CDR3 is TGCGCCAGCACCTGGACCCCACCGACAGGGTCCTACGAGCAGTACTTC. This gives the protein CASTWTPPTGSYEQYF.